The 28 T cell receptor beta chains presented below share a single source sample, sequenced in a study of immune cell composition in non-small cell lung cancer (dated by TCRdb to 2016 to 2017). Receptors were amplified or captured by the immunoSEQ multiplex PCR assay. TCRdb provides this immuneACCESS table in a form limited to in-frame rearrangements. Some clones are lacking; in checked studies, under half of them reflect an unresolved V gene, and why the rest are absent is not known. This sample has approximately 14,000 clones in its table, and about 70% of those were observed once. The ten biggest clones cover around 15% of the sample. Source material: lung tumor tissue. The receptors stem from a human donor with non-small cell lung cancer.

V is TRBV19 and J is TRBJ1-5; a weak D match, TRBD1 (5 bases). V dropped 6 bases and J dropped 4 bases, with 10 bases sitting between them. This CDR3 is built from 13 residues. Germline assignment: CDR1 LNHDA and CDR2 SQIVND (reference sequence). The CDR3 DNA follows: TGTGCCAGTAGAGGCAGGGATAATCAGCCCCAGCATTTT. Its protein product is CASRGRDNQPQHF. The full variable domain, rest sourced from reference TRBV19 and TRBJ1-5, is DGGITQSPKYLFRKEGQNVTLSCEQNLNHDAMYWYRQDPGQGLRLIYYSQIVNDFQKGDIAEGYSVSREKKESFPLTVTSAQKNPTAFYLCASRGRDNQPQHFGDGTRLSIL.

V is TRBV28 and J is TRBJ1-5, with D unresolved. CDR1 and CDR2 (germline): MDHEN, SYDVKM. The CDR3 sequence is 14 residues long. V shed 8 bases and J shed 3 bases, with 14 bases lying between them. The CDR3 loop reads CASLRNDLNQPQHF. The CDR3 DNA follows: TGTGCCAGCCTCAGGAATGATCTCAATCAGCCCCAGCATTTT.

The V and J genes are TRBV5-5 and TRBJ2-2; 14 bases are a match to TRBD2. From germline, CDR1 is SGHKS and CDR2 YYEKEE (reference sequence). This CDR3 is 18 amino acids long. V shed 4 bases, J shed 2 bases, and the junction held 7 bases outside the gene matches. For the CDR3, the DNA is TGTGCCAGCAGCCAAGGGACTAGCGGGGGACAAAACACCGGGGAGCTGTTTTTT. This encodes CASSQGTSGGQNTGELFF. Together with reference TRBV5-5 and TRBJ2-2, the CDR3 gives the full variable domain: DAGVTQSPTHLIKTRGQQVTLRCSPISGHKSVSWYQQVLGQGPQFIFQYYEKEERGRGNFPDRFSARQFPNYSSELNVNALLLGDSALYLCASSQGTSGGQNTGELFFGEGSRLTVL.

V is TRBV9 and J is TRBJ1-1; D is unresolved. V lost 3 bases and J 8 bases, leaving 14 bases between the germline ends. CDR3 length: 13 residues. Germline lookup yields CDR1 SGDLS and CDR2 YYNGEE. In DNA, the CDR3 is TGTGCCAGCAGCGCACTAGATGAGGGAGAAGCTTTCTTT. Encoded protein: CASSALDEGEAFF.

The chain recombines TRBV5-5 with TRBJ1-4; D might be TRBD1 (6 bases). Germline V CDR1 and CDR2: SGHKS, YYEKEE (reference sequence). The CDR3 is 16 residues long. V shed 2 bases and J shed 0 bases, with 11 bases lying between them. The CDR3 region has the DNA TGTGCCAGCAGCTTAATGGGGGCGTCAACTAATGAAAAACTGTTTTTT. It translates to CASSLMGASTNEKLFF.

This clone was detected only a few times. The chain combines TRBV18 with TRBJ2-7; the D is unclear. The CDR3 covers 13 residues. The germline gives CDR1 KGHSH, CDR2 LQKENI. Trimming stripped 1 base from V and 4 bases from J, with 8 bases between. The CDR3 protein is CASSPLPGYEQYF. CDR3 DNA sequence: TGTGCCAGCTCACCACTGCCCGGGTACGAGCAGTACTTC. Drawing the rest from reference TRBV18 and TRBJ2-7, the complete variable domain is NAGVMQNPRHLVRRRGQEARLRCSPMKGHSHVYWYRQLPEEGLKFMVYLQKENIIDESGMPKERFSAEFPKEGPSILRIQQVVRGDSAAYFCASSPLPGYEQYFGPGTRLTVT.

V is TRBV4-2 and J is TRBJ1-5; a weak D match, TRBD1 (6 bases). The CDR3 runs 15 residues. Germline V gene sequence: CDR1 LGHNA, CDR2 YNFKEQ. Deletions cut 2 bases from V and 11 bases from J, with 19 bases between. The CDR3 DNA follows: TGTGCCAGCAGCCAAAAAAGAGGGGGAGAGGACACCCAGCATTTT. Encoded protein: CASSQKRGGEDTQHF.

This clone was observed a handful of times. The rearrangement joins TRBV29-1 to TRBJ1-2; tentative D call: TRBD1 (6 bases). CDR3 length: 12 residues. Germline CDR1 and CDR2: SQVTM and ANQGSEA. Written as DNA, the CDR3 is TGCAGTGCACAGGGTTCTAACTATGGCTACACCTTC. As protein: CSAQGSNYGYTF.

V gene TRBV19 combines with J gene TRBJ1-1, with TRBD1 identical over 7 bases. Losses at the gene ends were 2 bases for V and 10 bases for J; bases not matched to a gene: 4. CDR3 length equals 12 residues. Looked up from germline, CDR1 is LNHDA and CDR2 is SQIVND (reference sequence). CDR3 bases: TGTGCCAGTAGTATATGGACAGGCCCAGCTTTCTTT. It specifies CASSIWTGPAFF.

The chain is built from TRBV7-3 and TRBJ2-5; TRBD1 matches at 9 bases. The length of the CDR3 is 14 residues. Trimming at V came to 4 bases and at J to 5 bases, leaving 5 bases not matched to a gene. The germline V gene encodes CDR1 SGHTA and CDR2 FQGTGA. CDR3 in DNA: TGTGCCAGCAGCTCCTATGGACAGGGGGAGACCCAGTACTTC. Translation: CASSSYGQGETQYF.

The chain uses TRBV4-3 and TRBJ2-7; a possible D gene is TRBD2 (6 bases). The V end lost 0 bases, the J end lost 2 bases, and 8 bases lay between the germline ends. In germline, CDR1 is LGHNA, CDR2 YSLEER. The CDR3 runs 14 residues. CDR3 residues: CASSQDRTTYEQYF. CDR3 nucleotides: TGCGCCAGCAGCCAAGATAGGACTACCTACGAGCAGTACTTC.

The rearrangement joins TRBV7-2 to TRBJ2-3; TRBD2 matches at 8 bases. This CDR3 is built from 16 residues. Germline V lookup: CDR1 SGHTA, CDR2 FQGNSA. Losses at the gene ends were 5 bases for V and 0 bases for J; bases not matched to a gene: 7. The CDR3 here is CASSRNSGASTDTQYF. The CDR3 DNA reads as TGTGCCAGCAGCCGAAATAGCGGGGCGAGCACAGATACGCAGTATTTT. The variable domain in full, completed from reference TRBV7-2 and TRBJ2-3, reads GAGVSQSPSNKVTEKGKDVELRCDPISGHTALYWYRQSLGQGLEFLIYFQGNSAPDKSGLPSDRFSAERTGGSVSTLTIQRTQQEDSAVYLCASSRNSGASTDTQYFGPGTRLTVL.

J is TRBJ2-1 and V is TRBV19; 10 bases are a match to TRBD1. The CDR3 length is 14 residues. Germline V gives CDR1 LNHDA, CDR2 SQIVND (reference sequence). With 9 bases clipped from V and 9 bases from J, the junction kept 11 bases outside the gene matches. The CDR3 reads CASGDRGLQGEQFF. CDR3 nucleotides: TGTGCCAGCGGGGACAGGGGCCTCCAAGGTGAGCAGTTCTTC.

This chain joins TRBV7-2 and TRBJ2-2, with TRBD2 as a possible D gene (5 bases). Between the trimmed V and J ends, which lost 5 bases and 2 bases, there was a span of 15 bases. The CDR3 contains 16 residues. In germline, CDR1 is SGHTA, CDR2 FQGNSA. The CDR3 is CASSPPHGVNTGELFF. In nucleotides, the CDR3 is TGTGCCAGCAGCCCCCCCCACGGGGTTAACACCGGGGAGCTGTTTTTT.

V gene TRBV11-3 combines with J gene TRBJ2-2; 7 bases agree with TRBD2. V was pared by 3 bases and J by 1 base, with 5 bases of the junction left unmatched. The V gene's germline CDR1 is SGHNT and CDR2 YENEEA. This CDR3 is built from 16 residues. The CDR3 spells CASSFSGGGNTGELFF. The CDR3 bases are TGTGCCAGCAGCTTTTCCGGCGGGGGGAACACCGGGGAGCTGTTTTTT.

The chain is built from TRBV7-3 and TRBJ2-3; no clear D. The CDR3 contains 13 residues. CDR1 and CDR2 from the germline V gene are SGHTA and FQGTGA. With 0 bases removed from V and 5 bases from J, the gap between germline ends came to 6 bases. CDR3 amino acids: CASSLTSVDTQYF. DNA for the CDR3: TGTGCCAGCAGCTTAACTTCGGTAGATACGCAGTATTTT.

CDR3 sequence: CASSFGYSTDTQYF. The DNA for the CDR3 is TGTGCCAGCAGCTTCGGGTACAGCACAGATACGCAGTATTTT. The chain couples TRBV7-2 to TRBJ2-3; D is unresolved. The germline CDR1 and CDR2 sequences are SGHTA and FQGNSA. The CDR3 runs 14 residues. The V and J ends lost 3 bases and 0 bases respectively, with 7 bases between them.

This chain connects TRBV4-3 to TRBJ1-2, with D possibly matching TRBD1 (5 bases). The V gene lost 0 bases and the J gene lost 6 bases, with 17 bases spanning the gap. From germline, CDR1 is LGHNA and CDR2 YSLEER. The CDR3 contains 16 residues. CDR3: CASSQDWGRAVHGYTF. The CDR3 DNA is TGCGCCAGCAGCCAAGATTGGGGCAGGGCCGTCCATGGCTACACCTTC.

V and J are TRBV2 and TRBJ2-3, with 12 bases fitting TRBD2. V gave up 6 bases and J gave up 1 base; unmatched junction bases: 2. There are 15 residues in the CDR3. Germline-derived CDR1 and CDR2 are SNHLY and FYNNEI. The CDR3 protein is CASRGLAGRTDTQYF. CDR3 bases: TGTGCCAGCAGGGGACTAGCGGGCCGCACAGATACGCAGTATTTT. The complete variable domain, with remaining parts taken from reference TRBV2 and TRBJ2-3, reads EPEVTQTPSHQVTQMGQEVILRCVPISNHLYFYWYRQILGQKVEFLVSFYNNEISEKSEIFDDQFSVERPDGSNFTLKIRSTKLEDSAMYFCASRGLAGRTDTQYFGPGTRLTVL.

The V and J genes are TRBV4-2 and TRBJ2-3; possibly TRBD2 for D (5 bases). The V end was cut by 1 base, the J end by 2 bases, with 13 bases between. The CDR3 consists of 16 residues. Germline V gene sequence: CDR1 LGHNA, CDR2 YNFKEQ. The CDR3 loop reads CASSQVRENPTDTQYF. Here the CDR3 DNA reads TGTGCCAGCAGCCAAGTGAGGGAAAATCCCACAGATACGCAGTATTTT.

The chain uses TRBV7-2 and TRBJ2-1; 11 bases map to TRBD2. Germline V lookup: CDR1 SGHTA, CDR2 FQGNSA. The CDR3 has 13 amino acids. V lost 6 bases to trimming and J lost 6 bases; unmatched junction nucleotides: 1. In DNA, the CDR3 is TGTGCCAGCAGGGGACTAGCGGTCAATGAGCAGTTCTTC. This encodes CASRGLAVNEQFF. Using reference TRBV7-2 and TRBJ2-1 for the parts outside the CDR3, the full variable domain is GAGVSQSPSNKVTEKGKDVELRCDPISGHTALYWYRQSLGQGLEFLIYFQGNSAPDKSGLPSDRFSAERTGGSVSTLTIQRTQQEDSAVYLCASRGLAVNEQFFGPGTRLTVL.

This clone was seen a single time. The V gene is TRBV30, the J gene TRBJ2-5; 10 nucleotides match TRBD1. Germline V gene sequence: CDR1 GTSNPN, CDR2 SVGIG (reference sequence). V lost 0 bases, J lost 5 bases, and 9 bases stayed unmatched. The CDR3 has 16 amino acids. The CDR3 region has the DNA TGTGCCTGGAGTGTCCTCGACAGGGGGCCGGGGGAGACCCAGTACTTC. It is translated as CAWSVLDRGPGETQYF. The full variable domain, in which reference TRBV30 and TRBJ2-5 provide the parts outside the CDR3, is SQTIHQWPATLVQPVGSPLSLECTVEGTSNPNLYWYRQAAGRGLQLLFYSVGIGQISSEVPQNLSASRPQDRQFILSSKKLLLSDSGFYLCAWSVLDRGPGETQYFGPGTRLLVL.

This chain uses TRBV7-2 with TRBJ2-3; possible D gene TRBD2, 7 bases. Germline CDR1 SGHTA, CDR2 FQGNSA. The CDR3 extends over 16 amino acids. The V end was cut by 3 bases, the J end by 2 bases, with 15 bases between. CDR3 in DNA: TGTGCCAGCAGCTTCATCGGCGGGGGCTCCACAGATACGCAGTATTTT. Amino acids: CASSFIGGGSTDTQYF.

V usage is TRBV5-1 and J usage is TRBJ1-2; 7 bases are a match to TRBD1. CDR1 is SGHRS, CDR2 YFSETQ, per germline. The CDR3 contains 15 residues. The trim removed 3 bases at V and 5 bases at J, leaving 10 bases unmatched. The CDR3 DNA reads TGCGCCAGCAGCTACGGCCTCGACAGGGTGTATGGCTACACCTTC. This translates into CASSYGLDRVYGYTF.

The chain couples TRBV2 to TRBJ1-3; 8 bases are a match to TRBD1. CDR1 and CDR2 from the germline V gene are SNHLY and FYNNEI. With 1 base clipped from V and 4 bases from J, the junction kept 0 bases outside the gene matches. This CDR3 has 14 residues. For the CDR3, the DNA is TGTGCCAGCAGTGAAGACAGGGGGGGAAACACCATATATTTT. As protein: CASSEDRGGNTIYF.

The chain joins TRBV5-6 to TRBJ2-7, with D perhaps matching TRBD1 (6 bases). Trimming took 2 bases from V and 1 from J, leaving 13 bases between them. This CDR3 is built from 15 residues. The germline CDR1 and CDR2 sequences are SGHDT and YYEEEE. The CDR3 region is CASSFAGTSSYEQYF. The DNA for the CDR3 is TGTGCCAGCAGCTTTGCCGGGACATCGTCCTACGAGCAGTACTTC.

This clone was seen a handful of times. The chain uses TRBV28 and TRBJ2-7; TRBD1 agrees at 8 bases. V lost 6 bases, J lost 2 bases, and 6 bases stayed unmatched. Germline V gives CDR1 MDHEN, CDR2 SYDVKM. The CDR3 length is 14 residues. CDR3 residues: CASRQDRVPYEQYF. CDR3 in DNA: TGTGCCAGCAGACAGGACAGGGTTCCCTACGAGCAGTACTTC.

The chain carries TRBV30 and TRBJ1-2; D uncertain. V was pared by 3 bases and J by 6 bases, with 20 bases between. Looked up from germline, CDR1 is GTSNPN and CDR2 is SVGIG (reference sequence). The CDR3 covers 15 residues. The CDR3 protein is CAWSPFTPGRDGYTF. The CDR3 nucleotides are TGTGCCTGGAGCCCTTTTACCCCGGGTCGTGATGGCTACACCTTC.